The next 28 T cell receptor beta chains were all read from a single sample in a study of Graves' ophthalmopathy and Graves' hyperthyroidism. TCR beta CDR3 amplification used RNA transcripts. An opening RT-PCR round employed HTBI primers and preceded a second-round multiplex PCR. TCRdb reanalysed the multiplex PCR reads using MiXCR and keeps one entry per CDR3 protein. The table has roughly 1.1 million distinct CDR3 sequences, less than 45% seen once. The sequenced sample consisted of peripheral blood or thyroid tissue (not recorded which). Every receptor here comes from an adult man with Graves' hyperthyroidism.

This clonotype has at least ten counts. V and J are TRBV7-2 and TRBJ2-7; the D gene is possibly TRBD1 (5 bases). V was pared by 1 base and J by 0 bases, with 7 bases between. Germline CDR1 is SGHTA and CDR2 is FQGNSA. This CDR3 has 14 residues. Here the CDR3 DNA reads TGTGCCAGCAGCTTAGGGGGCGGCTCCTACGAGCAGTACTTC. This gives the protein CASSLGGGSYEQYF.

V usage is TRBV12-3 or TRBV12-4 and J usage is TRBJ1-5, with D tentatively TRBD1 (5 bases). The length of the CDR3 is 14 residues. V was shortened by 10 bases and J by 2 bases, with 15 bases between the two germline ends. The CDR3 loop reads CATWAGSGNQPQHF. In DNA, the CDR3 is TGTGCCACCTGGGCAGGGTCGGGCAATCAGCCCCAGCATTTT.

In regard to this clonotype: A much larger clone sits a single nucleotide away, making a read error possible. The chain recombines TRBV4-1 with TRBJ1-3; no reliable D call. The CDR3 spans 13 residues. CDR1 is MGHRA, CDR2 YSYEKL, per germline. The CDR3 sequence is CAGSQEMGNTIYF. CDR3 DNA: TGCGCCGGCAGCCAAGAAATGGGAAACACCATATATTTT.

The chain is built from TRBV7-8 and TRBJ2-7; TRBD1 or TRBD2 may be the D gene (5 bases each). CDR3 length: 17 residues. Germline V CDR1 and CDR2: SGHVS, FQNEAQ. Trimming took 5 bases from V and 7 from J, leaving 27 bases between them. CDR3 amino acids: CASSNPVTYTWGSEQYF. The CDR3 region has the DNA TGTGCCAGCAGCAACCCGGTCACTTATACGTGGGGGAGTGAGCAGTACTTC.

The rearrangement links TRBV2 to TRBJ1-1; a possible D gene is TRBD1 (5 bases). In germline, CDR1 is SNHLY, CDR2 FYNNEI. Trimming took off 8 bases at V and 6 bases at J, with 13 bases between the two ends. CDR3 length: 12 residues. The CDR3 here is CASDGMGAEAFF. CDR3 DNA: TGTGCCAGCGACGGGATGGGGGCTGAAGCTTTCTTT.

This clonotype was found many times. This chain joins TRBV24-1 and TRBJ1-5; a weak D match, TRBD1 (6 bases). The CDR3 totals 13 residues. V gave up 11 bases and J gave up 3 bases, with 13 bases separating them. Germline lookup yields CDR1 KGHDR and CDR2 SFDVKD. In DNA form, the CDR3 reads TGTGCCATCCAAGGGACACTCAATCAGCCCCAGCATTTT. Protein product: CAIQGTLNQPQHF.

In this sample, this clonotype turned up many times. This chain uses TRBV6-1 with TRBJ1-1; D remains ambiguous. Germline CDR1 and CDR2: MNHNS and SASEGT. The CDR3 totals 11 residues. V gave up 7 bases and J gave up 7 bases, with 10 bases separating them. CDR3 loop: CASMWGFEAFF. CDR3 nucleotides: TGTGCCAGCATGTGGGGATTTGAAGCTTTCTTT.

In this sample, this clonotype turned up a few times. The CDR3 region has the DNA TGCGCCAGCAGAATCGGTACTGGAAACACCATATATTTT. It translates to CASRIGTGNTIYF. The rearrangement uses TRBV10-2 and TRBJ1-3; no clear D gene. This CDR3 contains 13 residues. V shed 6 bases and J shed 2 bases, with 8 bases lying between them. Germline CDR1 is WSHSY and CDR2 is SAAADI.

The sample holds a few counts of this clonotype. This chain connects TRBV6-1 to TRBJ1-1, with D hard to call. V lost 4 bases to trimming and J lost 6 bases, with 21 bases between them. Looked up from germline, CDR1 is MNHNS and CDR2 is SASEGT. The CDR3 is 16 amino acids. The CDR3 spells CASSAPRVPTTSEAFF. Here the CDR3 DNA reads TGTGCCAGCAGTGCCCCCCGCGTTCCGACAACCTCTGAAGCTTTCTTT.

This clonotype has ten or more counts. The chain carries TRBV7-2 and TRBJ1-2, with D perhaps TRBD1 (6 bases). The CDR3 is 13 amino acids. The germline gives CDR1 SGHTA, CDR2 FQGNSA. Trimming left V 8 bases short and J 1 base short, with 11 bases between. In DNA, the CDR3 is TGTGCCAGCGCAGGGGCCTATAACTATGGCTACACCTTC. This gives the protein CASAGAYNYGYTF.

The V gene is TRBV7-9, the J gene TRBJ2-7; possible D gene TRBD1, 5 bases. Germline-derived CDR1 and CDR2 are SEHNR and FQNEAQ (reference sequence). V was pared by 8 bases and J by 4 bases, with 18 bases between. The CDR3 consists of 14 residues. Written as DNA, the CDR3 is TGTGCCAGCCGAAGACAGACGCTACCTTACGAGCAGTACTTC. Encoded protein: CASRRQTLPYEQYF.

The chain uses TRBV14 and TRBJ1-1, with D maybe TRBD1 (6 bases). Germline assignment: CDR1 SGHDN and CDR2 FVKESK. V lost 8 bases and J 8 bases, leaving 18 bases between the germline ends. The CDR3 loop spans 13 amino acids. This CDR3 reads CASSPIETGEAFF. CDR3 coding DNA: TGTGCCAGCTCACCAATCGAGACAGGAGAAGCTTTCTTT.

This clonotype was recorded many times. The chain joins TRBV12-3 or TRBV12-4 to TRBJ2-7, with D possibly matching TRBD2 (6 bases). This CDR3 is built from 13 residues. Trimming left V 6 bases short and J 1 base short, with 10 bases between. CDR3 amino acids: CASRRDWSYEQYF. As DNA, the CDR3 is TGTGCCAGCAGGCGGGACTGGTCCTACGAGCAGTACTTC.

This chain uses TRBV9 with TRBJ1-5; 7 bases match TRBD1. The CDR3 is made up of 12 amino acids. V was clipped by 9 bases and J by 2 bases; unmatched bases: 2. CDR1 is SGDLS, CDR2 YYNGEE, per germline. CDR3 in DNA: TGTGCCAATGGACAGGGCAATCAGCCCCAGCATTTT. This codes for CANGQGNQPQHF.

A few counts support this clonotype. CDR3 protein: CASIRAGSGNTIYF. The CDR3 DNA reads TGTGCCAGCATCCGAGCAGGGTCTGGAAACACCATATATTTT. The V gene is TRBV12-3 or TRBV12-4, the J gene TRBJ1-3; possible D gene TRBD1, 5 bases. The CDR3 totals 14 residues. With 7 bases removed from V and 1 base from J, the gap between germline ends came to 11 bases.

The chain has TRBV10-3 and TRBJ2-5; D not certain. CDR3 length: 13 amino acids. V was shortened by 8 bases and J by 2 bases, with 12 bases between the two germline ends. The V gene's germline CDR1 is ENHRY and CDR2 SYGVKD. CDR3 coding DNA: TGTGCCATCGGCAAGGCCTTTCAAGAGACCCAGTACTTC. It specifies CAIGKAFQETQYF.

This clonotype has just a few counts. The CDR3 is CASSLMESTGELFF. The DNA of the CDR3 is TGCGCCAGCAGCTTGATGGAGTCCACCGGGGAGCTGTTTTTT. The gene calls are TRBV5-1 and TRBJ2-2; D not resolved. V was shortened by 1 base and J by 4 bases, with 8 bases between the two germline ends. The CDR3 runs to 14 residues. Germline loops: CDR1 SGHRS, CDR2 YFSETQ.

The rearrangement joins TRBV6-5 to TRBJ2-5; weak D call: TRBD2 (5 bases). The better agreement between TRBJ2-7 and the DNA end casts doubt on the J call. Germline V CDR1 and CDR2: MNHEY, SVGAGI. The CDR3 runs 14 residues. The CDR3 DNA reads TGTGCCAGCAGAGGGAGTCTTACCCCCTACGAGCAGTACTTC. Amino acids: CASRGSLTPYEQYF.

A single count supports this clonotype. One base away lies a much larger clone, so this may be a sequencing read error. The chain is built from TRBV2 and TRBJ1-6; TRBD1 aligns across 7 bases. The germline V gene encodes CDR1 SNHLY and CDR2 FYNNEI. CDR3 length equals 15 residues. The CDR3 is CASSLGGGEYSLLHF. The CDR3 DNA sequence: TGTGCCAGCAGTCTCGGAGGGGGCGAGTATTCACTCCTCCACTTT.

The sample holds many counts of this clonotype. The chain couples TRBV7-2 to TRBJ1-1; no reliable D call. V lost 2 bases and J lost 0, with 7 bases in between. Per germline, CDR1 SGHTA and CDR2 FQGNSA. The CDR3 has 14 amino acids. The CDR3, as DNA: TGTGCCAGCAGCTTAAACAGAATGAACACTGAAGCTTTCTTT. It yields the protein CASSLNRMNTEAFF.

On this clonotype: Mismatch with germline at one junction end may stem from a read error. The chain links TRBV7-9 to TRBJ2-2, with TRBD1 matching over 12 bases. Germline-derived CDR1 and CDR2 are SEHNR and FQNEAQ (reference sequence). This CDR3 spans 17 amino acids. CDR3 bases: TGTGCCAGCAGCGGTCAGGGACAGGGGGCCTCCACCGGGGAGCTGTCTTTT. Amino acids: CASSGQGQGASTGELSF.

This clonotype was recorded many times. V and J are TRBV9 and TRBJ1-6; D remains ambiguous. Germline assignment: CDR1 SGDLS and CDR2 YYNGEE. CDR3 length: 15 amino acids. V dropped 1 base and J dropped 4 bases, with 9 bases sitting between them. CDR3 DNA: TGTGCCAGCAGCGTACAACCGGAATATAATTCACCCCTCCACTTT. Encoded protein: CASSVQPEYNSPLHF.

In this sample, this clonotype turned up a few times. An end of the junction differs from the germline gene, which may be a read error. The rearrangement uses TRBV10-2 and TRBJ1-1, with D hard to call. CDR1 and CDR2 (germline): WSHSY, SAAADI. The CDR3 has 16 residues. In DNA form, the CDR3 reads TGTGCCAGCAGTCCCTTACAAGACGCACTAAACACTGAAGCTTTCTTT. The encoded protein is CASSPLQDALNTEAFF.

The gene calls are TRBV11-2 and TRBJ2-6, with TRBD1 matching 10 bases. The CDR3 extends over 11 amino acids. With V trimmed by 5 bases and J by 15 bases, 1 base remained unmatched. CDR1 is SGHAT and CDR2 is FQNNGV in the germline V gene. The CDR3 sequence is CASSGDRGLTF. The CDR3 DNA reads as TGTGCCAGCAGCGGGGACAGGGGCCTGACTTTC.

The table lists this clonotype with a few counts. The V gene is TRBV3-1, the J gene TRBJ2-2, with a possible D match to TRBD2 (7 bases). Germline CDR1 is LGHDT and CDR2 is YNNKEL (reference sequence). CDR3 length: 16 amino acids. Between the trimmed V and J ends, which lost 1 base and 4 bases, there was a span of 13 bases. The CDR3 reads CASSQVMGGPTGELFF. The CDR3 region has the DNA TGTGCCAGCAGCCAAGTTATGGGGGGGCCCACCGGGGAGCTGTTTTTT.

The CDR3 sequence: CASRTSGRANVLTF. The CDR3 nucleotides are TGTGCCAGCAGGACTAGCGGGAGGGCCAACGTCCTGACTTTC. The rearrangement uses TRBV7-9 and TRBJ2-6; 11 bases align to TRBD2. CDR1 and CDR2 from the germline V gene are SEHNR and FQNEAQ (reference sequence). J lost 5 bases, V lost 6 bases, and 0 bases had no gene match. The CDR3 spans 14 residues.

This clonotype was observed a handful of times. This chain connects TRBV7-2 to TRBJ2-7; 9 bases align to TRBD1. With V trimmed by 1 base and J by 6 bases, 7 bases remained unmatched. The germline V gene has CDR1 SGHTA and CDR2 FQGNSA. This CDR3 is 15 amino acids long. The CDR3 loop is CASSLDWDRAVEQYF. The CDR3 region has the DNA TGTGCCAGCAGCTTAGATTGGGACAGGGCCGTCGAGCAGTACTTC.

This clonotype is a singleton in its sample. This may arise from a read error, as a much more abundant clone is one base away. The genes are TRBV2 and TRBJ2-7; D remains unclear. Germline V gene lookup returns CDR1 SNHLY and CDR2 FYNNEI. The length of the CDR3 is 12 residues. In nucleotides, the CDR3 is TGTGCCAGCAGTTACCGTGATTACGGGCAGTACTTC. This sequence encodes CASSYRDYGQYF.